The 8 T cell receptor beta chains presented below share a single source sample, sequenced in a study of T cell changes during pregnancy in multiple sclerosis. Libraries were prepared by immunoSEQ multiplex PCR; TCRdb keeps only in-frame clonotypes and omits some of them. The repertoire holds some 62,000 clones, with roughly 90% as singletons. The sample in question was peripheral blood, obtained in the second trimester of pregnancy. These receptors were taken from a female donor in good health, enrolled as a control in a pregnancy study.

The V and J genes are TRBV2 and TRBJ1-6, with no clear D. The CDR3 covers 16 residues. The V and J ends lost 2 bases and 3 bases respectively, with 11 bases between them. Germline V gives CDR1 SNHLY, CDR2 FYNNEI. CDR3 protein: CASSEQMAVYNSPLHF. Written as DNA, the CDR3 is TGTGCCAGCAGTGAACAGATGGCGGTCTATAATTCACCCCTCCACTTT.

The rearrangement links TRBV7-2 to TRBJ2-1; 11 bases fit TRBD2. This CDR3 is 14 amino acids long. V dropped 2 bases and J dropped 9; count of bases not matched to a gene: 3. Germline lookup yields CDR1 SGHTA and CDR2 FQGNSA. CDR3 residues: CASSLIAGGGEQFF. CDR3 coding DNA: TGTGCCAGCAGCTTAATAGCGGGGGGGGGTGAGCAGTTCTTC.

The chain recombines TRBV18 with TRBJ2-5, with TRBD2 identical over 7 bases. Unmatched junction bases numbered 12, after V lost 4 bases and J lost 4 bases. This CDR3 is built from 16 residues. Germline V lookup: CDR1 KGHSH, CDR2 LQKENI. CDR3 DNA: TGTGCCAGCTCACACGGACGGGTGCGGGAGCGAGAGACCCAGTACTTC. Residues: CASSHGRVRERETQYF.

V usage is TRBV2 and J usage is TRBJ2-1; D remains unclear. This CDR3 is 13 amino acids long. CDR1 and CDR2 (germline): SNHLY, FYNNEI. Deletions cut 5 bases from V and 7 bases from J, with 12 bases between. The CDR3 region is CASSSGNLNEQFF. CDR3 bases: TGTGCCAGCAGTTCCGGTAATTTAAATGAGCAGTTCTTC. The whole variable domain, remainder taken from reference TRBV2 and TRBJ2-1, is EPEVTQTPSHQVTQMGQEVILRCVPISNHLYFYWYRQILGQKVEFLVSFYNNEISEKSEIFDDQFSVERPDGSNFTLKIRSTKLEDSAMYFCASSSGNLNEQFFGPGTRLTVL.

The chain links TRBV13 to TRBJ2-5; 8 bases match TRBD1. V was pared by 4 bases and J by 3 bases, with 7 bases of the junction left unmatched. From germline, CDR1 is PRHDT and CDR2 FYEKMQ (reference sequence). This CDR3 is 15 amino acids long. The CDR3 region is CASSSGGRKKETQYF. In DNA form, the CDR3 reads TGTGCCAGCAGCTCAGGGGGCCGGAAAAAAGAGACCCAGTACTTC. The full variable domain, with the rest looked up from reference TRBV13 and TRBJ2-5, is AAGVIQSPRHLIKEKRETATLKCYPIPRHDTVYWYQQGPGQDPQFLISFYEKMQSDKGSIPDRFSAQQFSDYHSELNMSSLELGDSALYFCASSSGGRKKETQYFGPGTRLLVL.

The rearrangement joins TRBV18 to TRBJ2-7, with no clear D. The CDR3 totals 13 residues. CDR1 and CDR2 (germline): KGHSH, LQKENI. V was shortened by 3 bases and J by 2 bases, with 8 bases between the two germline ends. CDR3 coding DNA: TGTGCCAGCTCACCCCTCGACACCTACGAGCAGTACTTC. Protein: CASSPLDTYEQYF.

The J gene is TRBJ2-3, the V gene TRBV4-1; 9 bases are a match to TRBD2. Germline-derived CDR1 and CDR2 are MGHRA and YSYEKL. CDR3 length: 16 residues. V gave up 4 bases and J gave up 5 bases; unmatched junction bases: 10. The CDR3 coding sequence is TGCGCCAGCAGCCCCTCCGGGCGGGAGGGCGTAGATACGCAGTATTTT. Translated, it gives CASSPSGREGVDTQYF.

The gene calls are TRBV5-6 and TRBJ2-2; D is unclear. V lost 2 bases to trimming and J lost 6 bases, with 5 bases between them. The CDR3 length is 12 residues. CDR1 SGHDT and CDR2 YYEEEE come from the germline V gene. CDR3 nucleotide sequence: TGTGCCAGCAGCTTCTACTCCGGGGAGCTGTTTTTT. It codes for CASSFYSGELFF.